These 21 T cell receptor beta chains came from one sample sequenced in a study of CD8 T cells in ankylosing spondylitis. Findings and limits, study-wide: For ankylosing spondylitis blood, a TCR beta motif of roughly 8 highly homologous variants appeared characteristic.

Via MiXCR, TCRdb re-called the 5' RACE reads, giving one row per CDR3 protein. The table records 800,000 to 900,000 distinct CDR3 sequences, around 11% of them present only once. These receptors lack a known antigen. The source material was blood, either unsorted or a sorted T cell fraction (not recorded which). The origin of the receptors is a male donor with ankylosing spondylitis.

The V and J genes are TRBV20-1 and TRBJ2-7; 7 bases are shared with TRBD1. From germline, CDR1 is DFQATT and CDR2 SNEGSKA (reference sequence). Unmatched junction bases numbered 8, after V lost 6 bases and J lost 0 bases. The CDR3 spans 14 residues. The CDR3: CSAQGQIHSYEQYF. CDR3 bases: TGCAGTGCCCAGGGACAGATTCACTCCTACGAGCAGTACTTC.

The rearrangement joins TRBV6-2 or TRBV6-3 to TRBJ1-2; D ambiguous. Germline V CDR1 and CDR2: MNHEY, SVGEGT. CDR3 length: 14 residues. The germline V and J ends were trimmed by 2 bases and 7 bases, with 14 bases remaining between them. CDR3 residues: CASSYGSLAGGYTF. The CDR3 DNA reads as TGTGCCAGCAGTTACGGGAGCCTAGCGGGTGGCTACACCTTC.

This clonotype was seen only a few times. V usage is TRBV29-1 and J usage is TRBJ2-5; TRBD2 matches at 9 bases. CDR3 length equals 17 residues. Trimming cost V 0 bases and J 2 bases; bases outside gene matches: 10. Germline V gene data show CDR1 as SQVTM and CDR2 as ANQGSEA. CDR3 sequence: CSVEEAVGLAVQETQYF. The CDR3 nucleotides are TGCAGCGTTGAAGAGGCGGTGGGACTAGCCGTTCAAGAGACCCAGTACTTC.

J is TRBJ2-1 and V is TRBV5-1; 9 bases are a match to TRBD2. J was trimmed by 8 bases and V by 5 bases; bases with no gene match: 8. This CDR3 spans 14 amino acids. Germline CDR1 is SGHRS and CDR2 is YFSETQ. CDR3 protein: CASSVAGDIDEQFF. In nucleotides, the CDR3 is TGCGCCAGCAGTGTAGCGGGAGACATCGATGAGCAGTTCTTC.

This clonotype was observed a few times. A junction end diverges from the germline sequence, so it may reflect a read error. In nucleotides, the CDR3 is TGCAGTGCTAGAGAAGGGTCCATCGCTAATTATGGCTACACCTTC. It specifies CSAREGSIANYGYTF. The V gene is TRBV20-1, the J gene TRBJ1-2, with D unresolved. Per germline, CDR1 DFQATT and CDR2 SNEGSKA (reference sequence). CDR3 length: 15 residues.

This clonotype was seen repeatedly, ten times or more. DNA of the CDR3: TGCAGCGTTGAACCAGCCGAGACCCAGTACTTC. Its translation: CSVEPAETQYF. This sequence joins TRBV29-1 and TRBJ2-5, with D unresolved. There are 11 residues in the CDR3. Per germline, CDR1 SQVTM and CDR2 ANQGSEA. V was shortened by 2 bases and J by 5 bases, with 6 bases between the two germline ends.

V gene TRBV6-2 or TRBV6-3 combines with J gene TRBJ2-3, with D perhaps TRBD2 (7 bases). CDR1 and CDR2 (germline): MNHEY, SVGEGT. CDR3 length: 16 residues. The germline V and J ends were trimmed by 0 bases and 8 bases, with 18 bases remaining between them. CDR3 sequence reads: CASSYSRGTPGGTQYF. The CDR3 DNA reads TGTGCCAGCAGTTACTCGAGGGGGACTCCGGGAGGTACGCAGTATTTT.

This clonotype was seen only a few times. V usage is TRBV4-1 and J usage is TRBJ2-3, with TRBD2 matching over 8 bases. CDR3 length equals 17 residues. J was trimmed by 6 bases and V by 7 bases; bases with no gene match: 18. CDR1 is MGHRA, CDR2 YSYEKL, per germline. The CDR3 region has the DNA TGCGCCAGCACCTCCAGGTTGGTTGAGCGGGAGAAGGATACGCAGTATTTT. Encoded protein: CASTSRLVEREKDTQYF.

The J gene is TRBJ2-5, the V gene TRBV18, with a tentative D call TRBD1 (7 bases). Germline loops: CDR1 KGHSH, CDR2 LQKENI. The CDR3 covers 15 residues. V lost 3 bases and J 5 bases, leaving 16 bases between the germline ends. CDR3 nucleotide sequence: TGTGCCAGCTCACCTGTAAGGACAGGAGGGGAGACCCAGTACTTC. It is translated as CASSPVRTGGETQYF.

The genes are TRBV3-1 and TRBJ1-1, with D possibly TRBD1 on 6 matching bases. CDR3 length equals 12 residues. The germline V gene encodes CDR1 LGHDT and CDR2 YNNKEL (reference sequence). Trimming removed 0 bases from V and 9 bases from J, with 8 bases in between. The DNA of the CDR3 is TGTGCCAGCAGCCAAGAGGGGACAAAAGCTTTCTTT. Its translation: CASSQEGTKAFF.

V is TRBV18 and J is TRBJ2-5, with TRBD2 matching 10 bases. CDR3 length: 16 amino acids. From germline, CDR1 is KGHSH and CDR2 LQKENI. V shed 0 bases, J shed 4 bases, and the junction held 5 bases outside the gene matches. The CDR3 here is CASSPPLSGRGETQYF. As DNA, the CDR3 is TGTGCCAGCTCACCACCGTTGAGCGGGAGGGGAGAGACCCAGTACTTC.

This clonotype showed up just a few times. The chain uses TRBV14 and TRBJ2-7; the D is unclear. Germline assignment: CDR1 SGHDN and CDR2 FVKESK. The CDR3 covers 13 residues. V was shortened by 4 bases and J by 3 bases, with 10 bases between the two germline ends. CDR3 loop: CASSPSASYEQYF. The CDR3 DNA follows: TGTGCCAGCAGCCCCTCCGCTAGCTACGAGCAGTACTTC.

The rearrangement links TRBV28 to TRBJ2-7; weak D call: TRBD1 (5 bases). This CDR3 contains 12 residues. The germline CDR1 and CDR2 sequences are MDHEN and SYDVKM. V was trimmed by 2 bases and J by 8 bases, leaving 10 bases between them. CDR3 sequence reads: CASSLLPGQQYF. CDR3 coding DNA: TGTGCCAGCAGTTTACTACCAGGGCAGCAGTACTTC.

The chain has TRBV7-3 and TRBJ2-2; 7 bases agree with TRBD1. Unmatched junction bases numbered 8, after V lost 5 bases and J lost 5 bases. The CDR3 has 15 amino acids. The germline CDR1 and CDR2 sequences are SGHTA and FQGTGA. As DNA, the CDR3 is TGTGCCAGCAGCAACGACAGGGTTGGGACCGGGGAGCTGTTTTTT. Its translation is CASSNDRVGTGELFF. The variable domain in full, with the rest retrieved from reference TRBV7-3 and TRBJ2-2, is GAGVSQTPSNKVTEKGKYVELRCDPISGHTALYWYRQSLGQGPEFLIYFQGTGAADDSGLPNDRFFAVRPEGSVSTLKIQRTERGDSAVYLCASSNDRVGTGELFFGEGSRLTVL.

This clonotype was picked up many times. The chain employs TRBV15 and TRBJ1-2, with 9 nucleotides matching TRBD1. V shed 0 bases and J 6 bases; nucleotides not matched to a gene: 2. This CDR3 has 14 residues. Germline CDR1 is LNHNV and CDR2 is YYDKDF (reference sequence). DNA of the CDR3: TGTGCCACCAGCAGAGATCGGGACAGGGATGGCTACACCTTC. This encodes CATSRDRDRDGYTF. The full variable domain, completed using reference TRBV15 and TRBJ1-2, is DAMVIQNPRYQVTQFGKPVTLSCSQTLNHNVMYWYQQKSSQAPKLLFHYYDKDFNNEADTPDNFQSRRPNTSFCFLDIRSPGLGDTAMYLCATSRDRDRDGYTFGSGTRLTVV.

The chain uses TRBV5-1 and TRBJ2-7; weak D call: TRBD2 (6 bases). Germline values: CDR1 SGHRS, CDR2 YFSETQ. The ends were cut back, 4 bases at V and 0 bases at J, with 14 bases in the middle. The CDR3 loop spans 15 amino acids. The CDR3 sequence: CASSVGYGSSYEQYF. The CDR3 DNA is TGCGCCAGCAGCGTCGGGTACGGGAGCTCCTACGAGCAGTACTTC.

This clonotype was detected many times. The V and J genes are TRBV20-1 and TRBJ1-2, with no clear D. V shed 1 base and J shed 7 bases, with 10 bases lying between them. The CDR3 extends over 12 amino acids. The V gene's germline CDR1 is DFQATT and CDR2 SNEGSKA (reference sequence). The CDR3 sequence is CSARAGRRGYTF. DNA of the CDR3: TGCAGTGCTAGAGCCGGACGGCGTGGCTACACCTTC.

Only a few counts were recorded for this clonotype. This chain links TRBV5-1 with TRBJ2-2; D unresolved. In germline, CDR1 is SGHRS, CDR2 YFSETQ. There are 17 residues in the CDR3. V lost 1 base and J 0 bases, leaving 13 bases between the germline ends. CDR3 nucleotide sequence: TGCGCCAGCAGCTTGTCCACAGCTACTGCGAACACCGGGGAGCTGTTTTTT. Protein sequence: CASSLSTATANTGELFF.

This clonotype came up a few times. The chain carries TRBV24-1 and TRBJ2-5; 7 bases align to TRBD1. The germline V gene encodes CDR1 KGHDR and CDR2 SFDVKD. The CDR3 totals 15 residues. With V trimmed by 4 bases and J by 4 bases, 8 bases remained unmatched. The CDR3 here is CATSDLRQGVETQYF. CDR3 DNA sequence: TGTGCCACCAGTGACCTAAGACAGGGTGTAGAGACCCAGTACTTC.

The CDR3 region has the DNA TGCAGCGTTGGCCCCTCGCAGGGTAAGACCTACGAGCAGTACTTC. It is translated as CSVGPSQGKTYEQYF. The chain combines TRBV29-1 with TRBJ2-7; weak D call: TRBD1 (5 bases). The V end was cut by 4 bases, the J end by 2 bases, with 18 bases between. The CDR3 loop spans 15 amino acids. The germline V gene has CDR1 SQVTM and CDR2 ANQGSEA.

This clonotype was observed a few times. The chain links TRBV28 to TRBJ2-7, with D possibly being TRBD1 (7 bases). The CDR3 covers 15 residues. Trimming removed 7 bases at V and 2 bases at J, with 18 bases between. From germline, CDR1 is MDHEN and CDR2 SYDVKM. CDR3 region: CASTQGGSRAYEQYF. In nucleotides, the CDR3 is TGTGCCAGCACCCAGGGGGGATCTCGAGCCTACGAGCAGTACTTC.